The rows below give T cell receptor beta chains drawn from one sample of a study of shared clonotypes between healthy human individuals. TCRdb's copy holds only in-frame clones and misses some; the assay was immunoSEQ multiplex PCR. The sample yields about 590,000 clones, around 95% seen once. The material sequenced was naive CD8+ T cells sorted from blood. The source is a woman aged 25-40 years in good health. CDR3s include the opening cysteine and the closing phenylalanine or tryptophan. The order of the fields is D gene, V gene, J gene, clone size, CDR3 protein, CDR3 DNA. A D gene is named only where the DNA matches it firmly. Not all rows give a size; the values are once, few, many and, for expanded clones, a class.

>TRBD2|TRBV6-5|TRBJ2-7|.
CASSSETGLAVYF
TGTGCCAGCAGTTCAGAAACGGGACTAGCGGTCTACTTC
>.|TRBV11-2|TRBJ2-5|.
CASTRRRETQYF
TGTGCCAGCACCCGGAGGCGGGAGACCCAGTACTTC
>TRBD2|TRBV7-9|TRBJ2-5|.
CASSLARGLDFQETQYF
TGTGCCAGCAGCTTAGCGAGGGGACTAGATTTTCAAGAGACCCAGTACTTC
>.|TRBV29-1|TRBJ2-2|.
CSVESGPGELFF
TGCAGCGTTGAAAGCGGTCCCGGGGAGCTGTTTTTT
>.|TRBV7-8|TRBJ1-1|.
CASSLGGTLNTEAFF
TGTGCCAGCAGCTTGGGCGGGACACTGAACACTGAAGCTTTCTTT
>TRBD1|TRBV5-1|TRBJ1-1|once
CASSLDGQGAMWDTEAFF
TGCGCCAGCAGCCTCGATGGACAGGGGGCTATGTGGGACACTGAAGCTTTCTTT
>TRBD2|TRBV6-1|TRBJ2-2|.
CASSETSGSAITGELFF
TGTGCCAGCAGTGAAACTAGCGGGAGTGCTATCACCGGGGAGCTGTTTTTT
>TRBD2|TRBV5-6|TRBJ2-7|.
CASSPGLAGPPYEQYF
TGTGCCAGCAGCCCCGGACTAGCGGGGCCACCCTACGAGCAGTACTTC
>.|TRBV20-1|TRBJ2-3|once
CSAGLTDTQYF
TGCAGTGCTGGGCTCACAGATACGCAGTATTTT
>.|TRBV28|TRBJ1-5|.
CATQDLYSNQPQHF
TGTGCCACCCAGGACCTTTATAGCAATCAGCCCCAGCATTTT
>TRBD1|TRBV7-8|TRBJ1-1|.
CASSLAQGQERGAFF
TGTGCCAGCAGCTTAGCCCAGGGACAGGAAAGGGGGGCTTTCTTT
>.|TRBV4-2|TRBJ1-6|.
CASSQEAGEYNSPLHF
TGTGCCAGCAGCCAAGAAGCAGGGGAATATAATTCACCCCTCCACTTT
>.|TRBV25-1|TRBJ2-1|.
CASGVHEQFF
TGTGCCAGCGGGGTGCATGAGCAGTTCTTC
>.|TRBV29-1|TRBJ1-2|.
CSVAQTYGYTF
TGCAGCGTTGCACAGACTTATGGCTACACCTTC
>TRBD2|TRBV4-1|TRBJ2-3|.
CASTFSQGLAGNSDTQYF
TGCGCCAGCACCTTTTCCCAGGGACTAGCGGGTAATTCTGATACGCAGTATTTT
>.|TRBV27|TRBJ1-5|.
CASSLLGADQPQHF
TGTGCCAGCAGTTTATTGGGAGCGGATCAGCCCCAGCATTTT
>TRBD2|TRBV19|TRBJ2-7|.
CAGPSGDHSYEQYF
TGTGCCGGACCCAGCGGGGATCATTCCTACGAGCAGTACTTC
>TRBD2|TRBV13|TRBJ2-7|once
CASSLWVAGGTYEQYF
TGTGCCAGCAGCTTATGGGTAGCGGGAGGTACCTACGAGCAGTACTTC
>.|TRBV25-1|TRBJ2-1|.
CASSPAREQFF
TGTGCCAGCAGTCCGGCGCGGGAGCAGTTCTTC
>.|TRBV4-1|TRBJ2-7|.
CASSPPSYEQYF
TGCGCCAGCAGCCCGCCGTCCTACGAGCAGTACTTC
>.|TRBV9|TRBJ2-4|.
CASSVGGLAKNIQYF
TGTGCCAGCAGCGTCGGCGGATTAGCCAAAAACATTCAGTACTTC
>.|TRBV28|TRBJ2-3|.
CASNTAGTTSTDTQYF
TGTGCCAGCAACACAGCCGGGACAACTAGCACAGATACGCAGTATTTT
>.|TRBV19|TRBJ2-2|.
CASSIMENTGELFF
TGTGCCAGTAGTATTATGGAGAACACCGGGGAGCTGTTTTTT
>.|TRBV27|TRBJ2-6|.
CASRRFGTGTGANVLTF
TGTGCCAGCAGGCGTTTTGGAACCGGGACTGGGGCCAACGTCCTGACTTTC
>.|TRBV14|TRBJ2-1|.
CASSRGWAVSTYNEQFF
TGTGCCAGCAGCAGAGGGTGGGCGGTAAGCACTTACAATGAGCAGTTCTTC
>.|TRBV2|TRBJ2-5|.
CAITEPVVETQYF
TGTGCCATCACAGAACCTGTGGTAGAGACCCAGTACTTC
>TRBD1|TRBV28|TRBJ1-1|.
CASNPSGQGATEAFF
TGTGCCAGCAATCCAAGCGGACAGGGGGCCACTGAAGCTTTCTTT
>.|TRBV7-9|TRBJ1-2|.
CASSSGLVDPNYGYTF
TGTGCCAGCAGCTCGGGCCTTGTTGATCCTAACTATGGCTACACCTTC
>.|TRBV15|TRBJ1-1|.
CATASWGSSGTEAFF
TGTGCCACCGCTTCTTGGGGATCGTCGGGTACTGAAGCTTTCTTT
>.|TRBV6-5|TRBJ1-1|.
CASSYSTRVNTEAFF
TGTGCCAGCAGTTACTCGACCCGGGTGAACACTGAAGCTTTCTTT
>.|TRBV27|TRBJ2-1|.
CARPDAEGSAYNEQFF
TGTGCCCGACCCGACGCCGAGGGATCTGCCTACAATGAGCAGTTCTTC
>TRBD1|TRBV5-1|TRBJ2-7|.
CASSLTGQGYGYEQYF
TGCGCCAGCAGCTTGACCGGACAGGGGTATGGATACGAGCAGTACTTC
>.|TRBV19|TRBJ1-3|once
CASSTSSSGNTIYF
TGTGCCAGTAGCACCTCGAGCTCTGGAAACACCATATATTTT
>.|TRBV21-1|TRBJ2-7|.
CASSKETTGITYEQYF
TGTGCCAGCAGCAAAGAGACAACAGGGATCACCTACGAGCAGTACTTC
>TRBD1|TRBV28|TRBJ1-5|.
CASTAPDRVESSNQPQHF
TGTGCCAGCACGGCCCCGGACAGGGTGGAGAGTAGCAATCAGCCCCAGCATTTT
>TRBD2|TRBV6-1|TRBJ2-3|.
CASSEWATSASGTQYF
TGTGCCAGCAGTGAATGGGCTACTAGCGCCTCCGGGACGCAGTATTTT
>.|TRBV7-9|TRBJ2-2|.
CASSLEAGPTGELFF
TGTGCCAGCAGCTTAGAAGCAGGGCCCACCGGGGAGCTGTTTTTT
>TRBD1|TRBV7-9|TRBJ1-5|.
CASSSTGTGGFQPQHF
TGTGCCAGCAGCTCTACCGGGACAGGGGGCTTTCAGCCCCAGCATTTT
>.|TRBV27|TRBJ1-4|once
CASSVLGEKLFF
TGTGCCAGCAGCGTCTTGGGTGAAAAACTGTTTTTT